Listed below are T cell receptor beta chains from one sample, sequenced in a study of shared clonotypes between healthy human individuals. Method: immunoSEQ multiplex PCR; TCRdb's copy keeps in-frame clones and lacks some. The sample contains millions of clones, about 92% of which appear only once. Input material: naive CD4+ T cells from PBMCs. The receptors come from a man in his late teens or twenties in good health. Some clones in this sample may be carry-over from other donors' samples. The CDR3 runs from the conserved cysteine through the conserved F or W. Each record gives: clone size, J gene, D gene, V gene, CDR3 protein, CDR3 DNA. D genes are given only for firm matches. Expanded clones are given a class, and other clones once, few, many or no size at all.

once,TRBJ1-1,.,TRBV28,CASSQPRGEEAFF,TGTGCCAGCAGCCAACCTCGCGGGGAAGAAGCTTTCTTT
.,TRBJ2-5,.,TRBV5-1,CASTRQLGGQETQYF,TGCGCCAGCACCCGACAGCTTGGGGGCCAAGAGACCCAGTACTTC
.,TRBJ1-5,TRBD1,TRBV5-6,CASSWGRQGFKPQHF,TGTGCCAGCAGCTGGGGGAGACAGGGGTTCAAGCCCCAGCATTTT
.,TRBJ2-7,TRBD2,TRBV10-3,CATTRLAGESYEQYF,TGTGCCACCACGAGACTAGCGGGAGAATCCTACGAGCAGTACTTC
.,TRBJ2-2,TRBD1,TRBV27,CASSLDREGGELFF,TGTGCCAGCAGTCTCGACAGGGAAGGGGGGGAGCTGTTTTTT
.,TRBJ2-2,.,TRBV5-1,CASSFNLNTGELFF,TGCGCCAGCAGCTTTAACCTGAACACCGGGGAGCTGTTTTTT
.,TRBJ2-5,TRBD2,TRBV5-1,CASSLAETSGAVETQYF,TGCGCCAGCAGCTTGGCCGAGACTAGCGGAGCGGTAGAGACCCAGTACTTC
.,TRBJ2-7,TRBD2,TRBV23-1,CASSQSKREGAYEQYF,TGCGCCAGCAGTCAATCGAAGCGGGAGGGGGCCTACGAGCAGTACTTC
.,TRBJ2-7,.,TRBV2,CASTSEVGTGQYF,TGTGCCAGCACCTCAGAGGTCGGGACCGGGCAGTACTTC
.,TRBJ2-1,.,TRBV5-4,CASSSGPGHRNEQFF,TGTGCCAGCAGCTCTGGCCCCGGTCATCGGAATGAGCAGTTCTTC
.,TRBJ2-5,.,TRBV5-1,CASSQTGPGETQYF,TGCGCCAGCAGCCAAACAGGGCCAGGAGAGACCCAGTACTTC
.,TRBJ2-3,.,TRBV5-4,CASSLDYSSTDTQYF,TGTGCCAGCAGCTTAGACTATTCTAGCACAGATACGCAGTATTTT
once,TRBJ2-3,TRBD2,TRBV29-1,CSVPLAGVADTQYF,TGCAGCGTTCCACTAGCGGGAGTGGCAGATACGCAGTATTTT
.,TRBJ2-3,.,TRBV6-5,CASSYSGSTDTQYF,TGTGCCAGCAGTTATTCCGGGAGCACAGATACGCAGTATTTT
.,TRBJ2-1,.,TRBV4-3,CASSQVGWDGRNEQFF,TGCGCCAGCAGCCAAGTAGGTTGGGACGGCCGTAATGAGCAGTTCTTC
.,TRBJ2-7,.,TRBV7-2,CASSLARRYEQYF,TGTGCCAGCAGCTTAGCGCGGAGGTACGAGCAGTACTTC
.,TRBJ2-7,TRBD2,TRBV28,CASSLSGLTSYEQYF,TGTGCCAGCAGTTTGTCGGGACTAACCTCCTACGAGCAGTACTTC
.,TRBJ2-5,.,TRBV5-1,CASSFAGETQYF,TGCGCCAGCAGCTTCGCGGGGGAGACCCAGTACTTC
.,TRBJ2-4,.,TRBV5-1,CASSLVGRGNIQYF,TGCGCCAGCAGCTTGGTTGGGAGAGGGAACATTCAGTACTTC
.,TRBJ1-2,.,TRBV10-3,CAISAVQVGYGYTF,TGTGCCATCAGTGCAGTACAAGTTGGCTATGGCTACACCTTC
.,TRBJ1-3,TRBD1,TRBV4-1,CASSQGAGRGRPGNTIYF,TGCGCCAGCAGCCAAGGCGCGGGCAGGGGGCGTCCTGGAAACACCATATATTTT
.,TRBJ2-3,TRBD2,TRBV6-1,CASRTGLAGRDTQYF,TGTGCCAGCAGGACGGGACTAGCGGGAAGAGATACGCAGTATTTT
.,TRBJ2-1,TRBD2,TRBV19,CASSPVAGAVYNEQFF,TGTGCCAGTAGTCCAGTAGCGGGAGCCGTCTACAATGAGCAGTTCTTC
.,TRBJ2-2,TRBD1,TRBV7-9,CASSLLGQGARGELFF,TGTGCCAGCAGCTTATTAGGCCAGGGGGCCCGCGGGGAGCTGTTTTTT
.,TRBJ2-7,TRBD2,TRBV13,CASSDGLAGSVYEQYF,TGTGCCAGCAGCGATGGACTAGCGGGATCAGTTTACGAGCAGTACTTC
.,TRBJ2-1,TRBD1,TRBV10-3,CAISGGQGLSNEQFF,TGTGCCATCAGTGGGGGACAGGGACTTTCCAATGAGCAGTTCTTC
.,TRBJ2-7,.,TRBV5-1,CASSLDGGAPYEQYF,TGCGCCAGCAGCTTGGATGGGGGCGCGCCCTACGAGCAGTACTTC
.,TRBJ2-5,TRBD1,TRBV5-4,CASSRTAGTGGETQYF,TGTGCCAGCAGCCGAACTGCCGGGACAGGGGGAGAGACCCAGTACTTC
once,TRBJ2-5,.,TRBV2,CASSVRRETQYF,TGTGCCAGCAGTGTACGACGAGAGACCCAGTACTTC
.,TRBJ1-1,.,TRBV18,CASSPSKNTEAFF,TGTGCCAGCTCACCTTCTAAGAACACTGAAGCTTTCTTT
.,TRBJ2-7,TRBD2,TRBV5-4,CASSPTSGDLYEQYF,TGTGCCAGCAGCCCGACTAGCGGGGACCTTTACGAGCAGTACTTC
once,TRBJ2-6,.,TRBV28,CASSLGPGAGSGANVLTF,TGTGCCAGCAGTTTAGGTCCGGGGGCGGGCTCTGGGGCCAACGTCCTGACTTTC
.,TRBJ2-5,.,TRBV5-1,CASSLRLGDFGETQYF,TGCGCCAGCAGCTTGAGGTTAGGGGACTTTGGGGAGACCCAGTACTTC
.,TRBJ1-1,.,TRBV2,CASRVDQNTEAFF,TGTGCCAGCAGGGTGGACCAGAACACTGAAGCTTTCTTT